One and the same sample provided the 9 T cell receptor beta chains below, sequenced in a study of neurological immune-mediated disorders. One entry per CDR3 protein, called by TCRdb with MiXCR from the 5' RACE reads. The table lists some 32,000 distinct CDR3 sequences, 15% of them singletons. The sequenced sample was PBMCs. All receptors derive from a man in his 70s in good health.

This clonotype occurred many times. The V and J genes are TRBV9 and TRBJ2-1; 9 bases map to TRBD2. CDR1 SGDLS and CDR2 YYNGEE come from the germline V gene. This CDR3 spans 16 amino acids. Losses at the gene ends were 4 bases for V and 7 bases for J; bases not matched to a gene: 12. CDR3 nucleotides: TGTGCCAGCAGCCCCCGTAGGGCTAGCGGGAAGAATGAGCAGTTCTTC. It is translated as CASSPRRASGKNEQFF.

This clonotype was seen at least ten times. This chain links TRBV4-2 with TRBJ1-5, with D possibly matching TRBD1 (5 bases). Trimming took off 1 base at V and 8 bases at J, with 12 bases between the two ends. The CDR3 spans 14 residues. The germline CDR1 and CDR2 sequences are LGHNA and YNFKEQ. The CDR3 DNA follows: TGTGCCAGCAGCCAAGGGCAGGGTGACGAGCCCCAGCATTTT. Translating gives CASSQGQGDEPQHF.

By proportion, this clonotype is medium-sized. This sequence joins TRBV6-5 and TRBJ2-1, with 12 nucleotides matching TRBD2. CDR1 is MNHEY, CDR2 SVGAGI, per germline. The trim removed 2 bases at V and 7 bases at J, leaving 6 bases unmatched. The CDR3 loop spans 16 amino acids. CDR3 protein: CASSYATSGGRNEQFF. The CDR3 bases are TGTGCCAGCAGTTACGCGACTAGCGGGGGCCGAAATGAGCAGTTCTTC.

Many counts were recorded for this clonotype. The V gene is TRBV10-3, the J gene TRBJ1-1, with D hard to call. Deletions cut 6 bases from V and 1 base from J, with 9 bases between. This CDR3 has 13 residues. Germline V gene lookup returns CDR1 ENHRY and CDR2 SYGVKD. CDR3 in amino acids: CAIRRDQNTEAFF. CDR3 nucleotide sequence: TGTGCCATCAGAAGAGACCAGAACACTGAAGCTTTCTTT.

This chain uses TRBV4-1 with TRBJ2-7; 9 nucleotides match TRBD2. This CDR3 has 16 residues. Germline V gives CDR1 MGHRA, CDR2 YSYEKL. J gave up 4 bases and V 0 bases, and 7 bases lay outside the gene matches. The CDR3 DNA sequence: TGCGCCAGCAGCCAAGATAGCGCTAGCGGGGTGTACGAGCAGTACTTC. Protein product: CASSQDSASGVYEQYF.

This chain connects TRBV5-1 to TRBJ2-1; D is ambiguous. This CDR3 has 11 amino acids. Germline V gives CDR1 SGHRS, CDR2 YFSETQ. Trimming removed 5 bases at V and 9 bases at J, with 9 bases between. The CDR3 bases are TGCGCCAGCAGAGTCGGTAGTGAGCAGTTCTTC. Translated, it gives CASRVGSEQFF. Full variable domain (remainder filled in from reference TRBV5-1 and TRBJ2-1): KAGVTQTPRYLIKTRGQQVTLSCSPISGHRSVSWYQQTPGQGLQFLFEYFSETQRNKGNFPGRFSGRQFSNSRSEMNVSTLELGDSALYLCASRVGSEQFFGPGTRLTVL.

The V and J genes are TRBV20-1 and TRBJ2-1; D is possibly TRBD2 (6 bases). Trimming stripped 6 bases from V and 1 base from J, with 19 bases between. The CDR3 length is 16 residues. Germline lookup yields CDR1 DFQATT and CDR2 SNEGSKA (reference sequence). CDR3 nucleotide sequence: TGCAGTGCCCCTGCCCAATATAGCGGTTCCTACAATGAGCAGTTCTTC. Its protein is CSAPAQYSGSYNEQFF.

This clonotype was observed a handful of times. The rearrangement uses TRBV18 and TRBJ1-3, with a possible D match to TRBD1 (5 bases). Trimming took off 2 bases at V and 6 bases at J, with 11 bases between the two ends. In germline, CDR1 is KGHSH, CDR2 LQKENI. The CDR3 is made up of 14 amino acids. The CDR3 sequence: CASSPDGAENTIYF. CDR3 bases: TGTGCCAGCTCACCAGACGGGGCAGAAAACACCATATATTTT.

Ten or more counts support this clonotype. V and J are TRBV5-6 and TRBJ2-7; D perhaps matches TRBD2 (5 bases). Germline-derived CDR1 and CDR2 are SGHDT and YYEEEE. Trimming pared 0 bases from V and 2 bases from J, leaving 6 bases between. There are 13 residues in the CDR3. CDR3 bases: TGTGCCAGCAGCTTGGACGGGACCTACGAGCAGTACTTC. As protein: CASSLDGTYEQYF.